The T cell receptor (beta chain) under discussion was sequenced for a study of cytomegalovirus exposure and HLA in healthy donors. Study-wide points: One variant, a missense change in DCLRE1C, was linked in a later analysis to TCR beta V- and J-gene trimming. In a later analysis, a genetic analysis reported fewer productive-TCR N-insertions in an Asian-associated ancestry cluster than the cohort average.

Comments on this clone: The antigen is not known.

At the time of sampling, donors were nominally healthy, though unrecorded immune exposures were likely. 60 Vbeta and 13 Jbeta primers were used in PCR. Clones were read by immunoSEQ multiplex PCR, and TCRdb kept only the in-frame ones, dropping some. The table lists approximately 130,000 clones, 65% to 90% of them singletons. V shed 3 bases and J shed 1 base, with 11 bases lying between them. Germline assignment: CDR1 SGHNT and CDR2 YYREEE (reference sequence). The CDR3 contains 15 residues. The receptor comes from a man aged 50 to 60 in good health and CMV-seronegative. Source material: PBMCs. The V gene is TRBV5-4, the J gene TRBJ2-1; D is perhaps TRBD1 (6 bases). The CDR3 here is CASSWAGVSYNEQFF. In DNA, the CDR3 is TGTGCCAGCAGCTGGGCAGGGGTTTCCTACAATGAGCAGTTCTTC. The whole variable domain, filled in from reference TRBV5-4 and TRBJ2-1, reads ETGVTQSPTHLIKTRGQQVTLRCSSQSGHNTVSWYQQALGQGPQFIFQYYREEENGRGNFPPRFSGLQFPNYSSELNVNALELDDSALYLCASSWAGVSYNEQFFGPGTRLTVL.